This T cell receptor (beta chain) was identified during a study of blood T cell repertoires in COVID-19. Trimming shortened V by 4 bases and J by 7 bases, and 10 bases separated the two germline ends. Germline CDR1 and CDR2: MDHEN and SYDVKM. The CDR3 is 12 residues long. The data were produced by immunoSEQ multiplex PCR, yet TCRdb's version contains in-frame clones alone and is incomplete. The data hold roughly 380,000 clones, with approximately 81% observed a single time. The receptor was isolated from a woman between 18 and 30 years old with acute or convalescent COVID-19. J is TRBJ1-2 and V is TRBV28; perhaps TRBD1 as D (5 bases). Input material: peripheral blood. CDR3: CASSSGLGGYTF. The CDR3, as DNA: TGTGCCAGCAGTTCAGGGTTGGGTGGCTACACCTTC.